The rows below give T cell receptor beta chains drawn from one sample of a study of blood T cell repertoires in COVID-19. The repertoire was sequenced with immunoSEQ multiplex PCR; TCRdb's copy has only in-frame clones and lacks some. The sample carries some 230,000 clones, around 87% recorded once. Sequencing used peripheral blood. These receptors all come from a woman aged 50 to 60 with COVID-19, enrolled during active disease. Each CDR3 is given with its conserved first and last residue. The D gene is left open where the match is weak. The listing skips clone size in some rows; elsewhere it reads once, few, many or a size class.

D gene: TRBD1; J gene: TRBJ2-7; V gene: TRBV27; clone size: once; CDR3 DNA: TGTGCCAGCAGTTTAGGGGACAGGGGCGACGAGCAGTACTTC; CDR3 protein: CASSLGDRGDEQYF
D gene: .; J gene: TRBJ2-5; V gene: TRBV7-7; clone size: .; CDR3 DNA: TGTGCCAGCAGCTTAGTAGACAGGCCGTCGGAGACCCAGTACTTC; CDR3 protein: CASSLVDRPSETQYF
D gene: .; J gene: TRBJ1-5; V gene: TRBV4-1; clone size: .; CDR3 DNA: TGCGCCAGCAGCCAAGCAGGTTATCAGCCCCAGCATTTT; CDR3 protein: CASSQAGYQPQHF
D gene: .; J gene: TRBJ1-1; V gene: TRBV29-1; clone size: .; CDR3 DNA: TGCAGCGTCCTAGGGGGGGATTACACTGAAGCTTTCTTT; CDR3 protein: CSVLGGDYTEAFF
D gene: .; J gene: TRBJ2-2; V gene: TRBV15; clone size: .; CDR3 DNA: TGTGCCACCTCCCCGGGCAGGGACACCGGGGAGCTGTTTTTT; CDR3 protein: CATSPGRDTGELFF
D gene: TRBD1; J gene: TRBJ2-7; V gene: TRBV18; clone size: .; CDR3 DNA: TGTGCCAGCTCGATGGGACAGGAGAATTTCTACGAGCAGTACTTC; CDR3 protein: CASSMGQENFYEQYF
D gene: TRBD1; J gene: TRBJ2-3; V gene: TRBV7-8; clone size: .; CDR3 DNA: TGTGCCAGCAGCTTAGGAGAAAGGGGGCTCGCAGATACGCAGTATTTT; CDR3 protein: CASSLGERGLADTQYF
D gene: TRBD1; J gene: TRBJ2-5; V gene: TRBV18; clone size: .; CDR3 DNA: TGTGCCAGCTCACTCCGTGGACAGGGGGAGACCCAGTACTTC; CDR3 protein: CASSLRGQGETQYF
D gene: TRBD1; J gene: TRBJ2-3; V gene: TRBV10-3; clone size: .; CDR3 DNA: TGTGCCATCAGTGAGACCCGTACAGGGGCAGATACGCAGTATTTT; CDR3 protein: CAISETRTGADTQYF
D gene: .; J gene: TRBJ1-2; V gene: TRBV29-1; clone size: .; CDR3 DNA: TGCAGCGTTCGGTCCCCCCTATTTAGGGGGTTTGGCTACACCTTC; CDR3 protein: CSVRSPLFRGFGYTF
D gene: .; J gene: TRBJ2-3; V gene: TRBV5-1; clone size: once; CDR3 DNA: TGCGCCAGCAGCTTGGCGGCTAGTGACGATACGCAGTATTTT; CDR3 protein: CASSLAASDDTQYF
D gene: TRBD1; J gene: TRBJ1-2; V gene: TRBV14; clone size: .; CDR3 DNA: TGTGCCAGCAGCCCCCGGGACAGGATGTATGGCTACACCTTC; CDR3 protein: CASSPRDRMYGYTF
D gene: .; J gene: TRBJ1-2; V gene: TRBV24-1; clone size: .; CDR3 DNA: TGTGCCACCTCACAGGGTAGTTATGGCTACACCTTC; CDR3 protein: CATSQGSYGYTF
D gene: TRBD1; J gene: TRBJ2-3; V gene: TRBV28; clone size: .; CDR3 DNA: TGTGCCAGCAGTTTACCGACAGGGGGCGGAGATACGCAGTATTTT; CDR3 protein: CASSLPTGGGDTQYF
D gene: .; J gene: TRBJ1-2; V gene: TRBV2; clone size: .; CDR3 DNA: TGTGCCAGCAGTGAAGTCCCCCCGGGTTCTATTGGCTACACCTTC; CDR3 protein: CASSEVPPGSIGYTF
D gene: TRBD1; J gene: TRBJ1-2; V gene: TRBV19; clone size: .; CDR3 DNA: TGTGCCAGTAGTCCTCTCGGGACAGGGGTCTATGGCTACACCTTC; CDR3 protein: CASSPLGTGVYGYTF
D gene: TRBD2; J gene: TRBJ2-3; V gene: TRBV7-8; clone size: .; CDR3 DNA: TGTGCCAGCAGCTTAGGCCACCAGCGGGGGCGCACAGATACGCAGTATTTT; CDR3 protein: CASSLGHQRGRTDTQYF
D gene: .; J gene: TRBJ1-6; V gene: TRBV6-6; clone size: .; CDR3 DNA: TGTGCCAGCAGGCCCCCACAGGGAGAGAGGTCACCCCTCCACTTT; CDR3 protein: CASRPPQGERSPLHF